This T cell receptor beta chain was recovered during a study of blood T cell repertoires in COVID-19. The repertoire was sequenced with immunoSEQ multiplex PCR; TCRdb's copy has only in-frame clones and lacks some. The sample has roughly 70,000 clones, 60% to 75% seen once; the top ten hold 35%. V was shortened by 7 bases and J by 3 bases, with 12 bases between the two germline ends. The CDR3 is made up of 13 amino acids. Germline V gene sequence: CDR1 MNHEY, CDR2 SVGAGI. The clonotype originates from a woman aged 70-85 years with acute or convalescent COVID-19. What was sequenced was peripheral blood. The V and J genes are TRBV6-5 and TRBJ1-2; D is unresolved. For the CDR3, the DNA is TGTGCCAGCAATAAGTGGCAGGACTATGGCTACACCTTC. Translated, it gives CASNKWQDYGYTF.